Sequencing of this T cell receptor (beta chain) was carried out in a study of identical twins (dated by TCRdb to the mid-2010s). Study-wide context: To test whether fetal clonotypes persist, this study deep-sequenced TCR alpha and beta repertoires from monozygotic twins, from unrelated adults of various ages, and from cord blood. Replicate twin experiments were performed at different times using different library preparation protocols to rule out contamination.

Measured from the cysteine to the phenylalanine, the CDR3 is 15 residues long. The CDR3 DNA has 45 bases and is translated from base 1. For CDR1 and CDR2, the germline V gene lists MGHRA and YSYEKL. Trimming at the junction amounts to 2 bases on V and 3 bases on J, and the germline ends lie 10 bases apart. Points the paper makes about the study in general: Zero-insertion analyses could be partly confounded by invariant T cells such as MAIT and iNKT, though diverse VJ usage argued against such confounding for most clonotypes. Out-of-frame TCR alpha sequences shared between twins showed an excess of low generation-probability sequences compared with coincidental sharing between unrelated individuals. Fewer insertions were carried by abundant cord blood beta clonotypes; a weaker similar trend was observed in young adult naive repertoires, while no such trend was observed in memory repertoires. A weaker excess of twin sharing was found in beta out-of-frame sequences because the signal-to-noise ratio was lowered by fewer shared sequences. Because the same donors could not be followed over many years, the conclusions relied on cross-sectional statistical analysis. In monozygotic twins, out-of-frame TCR alpha sharing was systematically underestimated by recombination models, although the models agreed with sharing between unrelated individuals.

This clonotype was counted a few times. Its antigen is unknown. No base-level quality is on record; no much larger clone is a single base apart. Every donor in the study was a healthy Caucasian. Library preparation employed 5' RACE. TCRdb shows the sequencer as Illumina HiSeq 2000. Template switching added a universal primer binding site, and the final cDNA carried a unique molecular identifier that allowed TCR cDNA molecules to be counted accurately. First-strand cDNA for TCR alpha and beta chains was synthesized from specific primers in the conserved constant-segment region. Each cDNA library was double barcoded, with a SMART-Mk sample barcode plus Illumina barcodes, to control for contamination. TruSeq adapter sequences, together with Illumina sample barcodes, were added in two successive PCR steps. TCR alpha and beta cDNA libraries were sequenced on the Illumina HiSeq platform with custom primers. In the original analysis: Unique molecular identifiers were extracted from raw reads with MiGEC, and CDR3 positions were determined with MiXCR. Recombination models were inferred per individual with the repgenHMM and IGoR tools using an EM algorithm. Shared clonotypes were analyzed with the tcR package in R, and sharing was normalized by the product of cloneset sizes. Out-of-frame nonproductive sequences were analyzed to study raw recombination free of thymic and clonal selection effects. TCRdb reprocessing: public reads trimmed at Q25 with fastp, clones called with MiXCR, in-frame beta chains kept. Every CDR3 protein is listed once, alongside the most common genes and DNA of its rows. TCRdb's processing, not the authors' own work, is the source of the V and J calls. Across this sample there are about 1.7 million distinct CDR3 sequences, with less than 40% seen only once. The ten largest clones capture 0.27% of the sample.

The rearrangement combines TRBV4-1 with TRBJ1-4; the D segment cannot be called with confidence. The source is a newborn girl in good health. The sample was cord blood. The CDR3 reads as follows: CASSQTGRANEKLFF. The DNA sequence reads TGCGCCAGCAGCCAAACGGGAAGGGCTAATGAAAAACTGTTTTTT.